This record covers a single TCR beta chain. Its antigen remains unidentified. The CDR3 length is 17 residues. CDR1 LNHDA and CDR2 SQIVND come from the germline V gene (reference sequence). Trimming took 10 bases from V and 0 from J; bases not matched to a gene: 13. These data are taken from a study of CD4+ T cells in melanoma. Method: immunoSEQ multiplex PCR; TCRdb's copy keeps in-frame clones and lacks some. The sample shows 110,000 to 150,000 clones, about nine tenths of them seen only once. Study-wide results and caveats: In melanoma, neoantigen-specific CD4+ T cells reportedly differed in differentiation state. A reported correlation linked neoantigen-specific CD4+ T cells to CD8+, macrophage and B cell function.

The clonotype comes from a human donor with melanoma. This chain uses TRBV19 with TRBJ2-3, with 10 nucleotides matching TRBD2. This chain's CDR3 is CATKSGGAQISTDTQYF. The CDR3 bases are TGTGCCACGAAAAGCGGGGGGGCTCAAATTAGCACAGATACGCAGTATTTT.